This entry lists 13 T cell receptor beta chains sequenced from one sample in a study of low-dose radiotherapy and immunotherapy resistance in tumors. Time point of the sample: after trial treatment. As for treatment: LDRT plus nivolumab, ipilimumab, low-dose cyclophosphamide and aspirin (RACIN trial). First-strand cDNA used TRAV- and TRBV-specific primers, covering alpha and beta chains. PCR amplification of the TCRs was performed with Phusion for 20 to 25 PCR cycles, and it relied on a constant-region primer together with a V-primer adapter. One entry per CDR3 protein results from TCRdb running MiXCR on the reads. The table shows tens of thousands of distinct CDR3 sequences, with roughly 20% occurring only once. Specimen: PBMCs, collected after low-dose radiotherapy plus immunotherapy. The receptors here all came from a female donor with ovarian cancer.

This clonotype was counted at least ten times. V gene TRBV11-2 combines with J gene TRBJ1-1, with unresolved D. V was cut by 0 bases and J by 6 bases, with 11 bases left in between. The germline gives CDR1 SGHAT, CDR2 FQNNGV. This CDR3 is built from 14 residues. The CDR3 sequence is CASSLEGRRAEAFF. CDR3 DNA: TGTGCCAGCAGCTTAGAAGGGAGGCGGGCTGAAGCTTTCTTT.

This clonotype has at least ten counts. This chain links TRBV5-1 with TRBJ2-7; tentative D call: TRBD1 (5 bases). Germline-derived CDR1 and CDR2 are SGHRS and YFSETQ. This CDR3 has 14 residues. With 2 bases removed from V and 5 bases from J, the gap between germline ends came to 14 bases. The CDR3 loop is CASSFGVRENEQYF. For the CDR3, the DNA is TGCGCCAGCAGCTTTGGTGTCAGGGAAAACGAGCAGTACTTC.

In its sample, this clonotype was seen many times. The CDR3 DNA follows: TGCGCCAGCAGCCAAGCCTCTAACTATGGCTACACCTTC. Translated, it gives CASSQASNYGYTF. The V gene is TRBV4-1, the J gene TRBJ1-2, with no clear D. This CDR3 region has 13 residues. Between the trimmed V and J ends, which lost 1 base and 0 bases, there was a span of 3 bases. The germline V gene encodes CDR1 MGHRA and CDR2 YSYEKL.

This clonotype was detected many times. V and J are TRBV6-6 and TRBJ2-1; D gene uncertain. The CDR3 length is 13 residues. V gave up 6 bases and J gave up 6 bases, with 12 bases separating them. Germline V CDR1 and CDR2: MNHNY, SVGAGI (reference sequence). CDR3 protein: CASSLSHRNEQFF. The DNA for the CDR3 is TGTGCCAGCAGCCTCTCTCATCGCAATGAGCAGTTCTTC.

This clonotype was counted at least ten times. The V and J genes are TRBV7-2 and TRBJ2-1; TRBD1 matches at 9 bases. Germline CDR1 SGHTA, CDR2 FQGNSA. V was pared by 4 bases and J by 2 bases, with 3 bases of the junction left unmatched. This CDR3 region has 15 residues. CDR3 in amino acids: CASSSRQGAYNEQFF. The DNA of the CDR3 is TGTGCCAGCAGCTCCCGACAGGGGGCCTACAATGAGCAGTTCTTC.

Many counts were recorded for this clonotype. V and J are TRBV5-1 and TRBJ1-4, with 7 bases aligning to TRBD1. Germline values: CDR1 SGHRS, CDR2 YFSETQ. Losses at the gene ends were 4 bases for V and 2 bases for J; bases not matched to a gene: 8. The CDR3 sequence is 16 residues long. CDR3 in DNA: TGCGCCAGCAGCCCTCACAGGGGATCGACTAATGAAAAACTGTTTTTT. Residues: CASSPHRGSTNEKLFF.

As for this clonotype: A far larger clone is just one base off, so this is likely a read error. The chain recombines TRBV7-2 with TRBJ2-1; D is possibly TRBD1 or TRBD2 (5 bases each). The CDR3 contains 20 residues. The germline CDR1 and CDR2 sequences are SGHTA and FQGNSA. The CDR3 reads CVSSFEGPSPVLSSYNEQFF. The DNA for the CDR3 is TGTGTCAGCAGCTTCGAGGGACCTTCCCCTGTCCTGAGCTCCTACAATGAGCAGTTCTTC.

This clonotype was counted ten times or more. J is TRBJ2-1 and V is TRBV6-2 or TRBV6-3; D call uncertain. V was shortened by 5 bases and J by 10 bases, with 18 bases between the two germline ends. CDR1 is MNHEY and CDR2 is SVGEGT in the germline V gene. This CDR3 comprises 14 residues. As DNA, the CDR3 is TGTGCCAGCAGTCAAACGCAGACCGCCGGGGAGCAGTTCTTC. Residues: CASSQTQTAGEQFF.

This clonotype was counted ten times or more. This rearrangement joins TRBV5-1 to TRBJ2-3; D unclear. CDR1 is SGHRS, CDR2 YFSETQ, per germline. Trimming left V 4 bases short and J 6 bases short, with 15 bases between. There are 14 residues in the CDR3. Here the CDR3 reads CASSATTSGDTQYF. CDR3 DNA: TGCGCCAGCAGCGCCACTACCTCCGGGGATACGCAGTATTTT.

This clonotype has at least ten counts. The V and J genes are TRBV20-1 and TRBJ2-2; no clear D gene. Trimming stripped 1 base from V and 7 bases from J, with 10 bases between. Germline V gives CDR1 DFQATT, CDR2 SNEGSKA (reference sequence). This CDR3 spans 13 amino acids. The CDR3 loop is CSARGLGGGELFF. Here the CDR3 DNA reads TGCAGTGCTAGAGGCCTAGGCGGCGGGGAGCTGTTTTTT.

This clonotype has at least ten counts. The chain employs TRBV5-1 and TRBJ2-6; perhaps TRBD1 as D (6 bases). The ends were cut back, 3 bases at V and 0 bases at J, with 7 bases in the middle. The CDR3 has 15 residues. Germline CDR1 SGHRS, CDR2 YFSETQ. The CDR3 sequence is CASSWDNSGANVLTF. The CDR3 DNA follows: TGCGCCAGCAGCTGGGACAACTCTGGGGCCAACGTCCTGACTTTC.

This clonotype was seen ten or more times. The chain links TRBV5-1 to TRBJ2-1; TRBD2 aligns across 11 bases. V gave up 4 bases and J gave up 7 bases; unmatched junction bases: 4. CDR1 and CDR2 (germline): SGHRS, YFSETQ. The CDR3 spans 14 residues. CDR3: CASSQLAGVNEQFF. The CDR3 nucleotides are TGCGCCAGCAGCCAACTAGCGGGAGTTAATGAGCAGTTCTTC.

This clonotype was observed many times. J is TRBJ1-4 and V is TRBV7-9; D is unresolved. Germline-derived CDR1 and CDR2 are SEHNR and FQNEAQ (reference sequence). This CDR3 contains 13 residues. V was trimmed by 1 base and J by 3 bases, leaving 3 bases between them. The CDR3 spells CASSLVANEKLFF. The DNA for the CDR3 is TGTGCCAGCAGCTTAGTGGCTAATGAAAAACTGTTTTTT.